This T cell receptor (beta chain) was sequenced for a study of early T cells in non-severe SARS-CoV-2 infection. Each CDR3 protein is one row after TCRdb ran MiXCR on the 5' RACE reads. This repertoire shows under 70,000 distinct CDR3 sequences, about 12% found once; its top ten account for roughly 8.8%. Trimming shortened V by 4 bases and J by 8 bases, and 12 bases separated the two germline ends. Germline V gene lookup returns CDR1 SGHTA and CDR2 FQGNSA. The CDR3 runs 13 residues. The source is an adult who was a healthcare worker with PCR-confirmed SARS-CoV-2 infection or an uninfected control (not recorded which). This material consisted of whole blood, taken at baseline. The rearrangement joins TRBV7-2 to TRBJ2-1; D is unclear. The CDR3 nucleotides read TGTGCCAGCAGCTGGCGAATTGGGGATGAGCAGTTCTTC. It yields the protein CASSWRIGDEQFF.